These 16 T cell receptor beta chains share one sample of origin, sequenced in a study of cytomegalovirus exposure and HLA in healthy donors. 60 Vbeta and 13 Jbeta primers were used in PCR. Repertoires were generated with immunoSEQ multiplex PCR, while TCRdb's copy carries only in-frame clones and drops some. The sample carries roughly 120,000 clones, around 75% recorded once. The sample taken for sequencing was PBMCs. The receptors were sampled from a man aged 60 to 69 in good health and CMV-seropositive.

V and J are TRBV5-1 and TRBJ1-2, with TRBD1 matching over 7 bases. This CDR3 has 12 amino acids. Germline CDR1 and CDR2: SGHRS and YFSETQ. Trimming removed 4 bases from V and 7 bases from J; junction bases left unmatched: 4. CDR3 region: CASSMTGSGYTF. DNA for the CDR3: TGCGCCAGCAGCATGACAGGGTCTGGCTACACCTTC.

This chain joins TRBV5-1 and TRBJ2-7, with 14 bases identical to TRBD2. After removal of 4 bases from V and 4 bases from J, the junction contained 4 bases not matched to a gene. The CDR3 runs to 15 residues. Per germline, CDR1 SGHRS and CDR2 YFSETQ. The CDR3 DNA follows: TGCGCCAGCAGCGAGGGACTAGCGGGGGAGTACGAGCAGTACTTC. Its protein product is CASSEGLAGEYEQYF.

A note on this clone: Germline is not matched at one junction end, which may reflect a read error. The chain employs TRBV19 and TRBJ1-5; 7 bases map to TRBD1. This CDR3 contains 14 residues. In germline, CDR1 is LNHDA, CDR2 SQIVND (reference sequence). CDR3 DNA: TGTGCCAGTAGTGCACAGGGGTTCAATCAGCCCCACCATTTT. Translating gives CASSAQGFNQPHHF.

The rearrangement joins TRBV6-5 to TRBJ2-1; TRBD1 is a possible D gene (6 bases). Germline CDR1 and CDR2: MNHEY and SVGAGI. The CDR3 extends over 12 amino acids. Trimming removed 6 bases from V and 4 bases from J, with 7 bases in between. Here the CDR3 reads CASSQGYNEQFF. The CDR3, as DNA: TGTGCCAGCAGCCAGGGGTACAATGAGCAGTTCTTC.

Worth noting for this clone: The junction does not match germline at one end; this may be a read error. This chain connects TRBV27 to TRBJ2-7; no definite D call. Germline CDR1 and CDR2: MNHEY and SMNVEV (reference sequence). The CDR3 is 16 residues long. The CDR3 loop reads CANSTQLPSRCVEQYF. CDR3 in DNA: TGTGCCAACAGTACCCAATTACCGAGCAGGTGTGTCGAGCAGTACTTC.

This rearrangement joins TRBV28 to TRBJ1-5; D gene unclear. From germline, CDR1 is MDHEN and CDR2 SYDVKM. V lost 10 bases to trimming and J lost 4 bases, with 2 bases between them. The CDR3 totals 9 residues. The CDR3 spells CATNQPQHF. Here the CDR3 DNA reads TGTGCCACTAATCAGCCCCAGCATTTT.

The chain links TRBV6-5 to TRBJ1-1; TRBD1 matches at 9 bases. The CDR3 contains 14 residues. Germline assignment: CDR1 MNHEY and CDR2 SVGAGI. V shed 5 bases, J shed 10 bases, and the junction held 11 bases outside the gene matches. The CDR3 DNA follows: TGTGCCAGCAGTACAGGGACAGGGAGGAAAGGAGCTTTCTTT. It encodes CASSTGTGRKGAFF.

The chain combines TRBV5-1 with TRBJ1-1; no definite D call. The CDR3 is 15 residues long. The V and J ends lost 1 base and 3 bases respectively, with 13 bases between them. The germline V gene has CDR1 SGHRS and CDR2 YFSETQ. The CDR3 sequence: CASSLLSSEDTEAFF. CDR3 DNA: TGCGCCAGCAGCTTGTTATCTTCTGAGGACACTGAAGCTTTCTTT.

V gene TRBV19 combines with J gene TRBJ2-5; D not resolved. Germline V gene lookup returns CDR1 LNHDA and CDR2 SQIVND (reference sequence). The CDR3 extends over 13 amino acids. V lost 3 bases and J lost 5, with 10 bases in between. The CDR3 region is CASSMSTWETQYF. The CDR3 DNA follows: TGTGCCAGTAGTATGAGTACTTGGGAGACCCAGTACTTC.

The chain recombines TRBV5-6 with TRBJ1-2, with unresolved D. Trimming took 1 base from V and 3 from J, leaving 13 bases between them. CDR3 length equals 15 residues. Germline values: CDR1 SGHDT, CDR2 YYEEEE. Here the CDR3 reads CASSLRAWGDYGYTF. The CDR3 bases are TGTGCCAGCAGCTTGCGAGCATGGGGAGACTATGGCTACACCTTC.

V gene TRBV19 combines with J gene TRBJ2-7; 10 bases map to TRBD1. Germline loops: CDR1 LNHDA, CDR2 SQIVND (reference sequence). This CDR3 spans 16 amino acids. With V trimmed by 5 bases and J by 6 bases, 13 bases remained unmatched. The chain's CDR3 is CASSRWAGTGASEQYF. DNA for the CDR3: TGTGCCAGTAGTCGGTGGGCCGGGACAGGGGCGAGCGAGCAGTACTTC.

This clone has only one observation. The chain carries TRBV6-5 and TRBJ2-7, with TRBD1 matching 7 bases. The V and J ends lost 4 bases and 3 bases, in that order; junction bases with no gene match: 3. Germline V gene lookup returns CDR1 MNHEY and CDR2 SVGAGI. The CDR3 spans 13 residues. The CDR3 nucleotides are TGTGCCAGCAGTTTAGGGGGCCGCTACGAGCAGTACTTC. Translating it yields CASSLGGRYEQYF.

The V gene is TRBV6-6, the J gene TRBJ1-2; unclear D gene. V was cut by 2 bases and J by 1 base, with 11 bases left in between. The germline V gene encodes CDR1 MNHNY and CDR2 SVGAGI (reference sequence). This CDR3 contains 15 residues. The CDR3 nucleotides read TGTGCCAGCAGTTACCCTTCAGTGAATAACTATGGCTACACCTTC. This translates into CASSYPSVNNYGYTF.

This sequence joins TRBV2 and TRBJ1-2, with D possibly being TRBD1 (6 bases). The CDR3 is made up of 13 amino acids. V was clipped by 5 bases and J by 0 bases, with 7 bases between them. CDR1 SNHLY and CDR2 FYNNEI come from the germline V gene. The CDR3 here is CASSQGSNYGYTF. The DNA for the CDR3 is TGTGCCAGCAGTCAGGGGTCTAACTATGGCTACACCTTC.

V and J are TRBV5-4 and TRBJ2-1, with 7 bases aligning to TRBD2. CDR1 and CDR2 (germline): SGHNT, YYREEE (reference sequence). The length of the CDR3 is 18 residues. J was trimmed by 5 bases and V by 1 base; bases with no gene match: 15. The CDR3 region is CASSLLMGGVYRDNEQFF. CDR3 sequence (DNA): TGTGCCAGCAGCTTGTTAATGGGGGGGGTCTATCGTGACAATGAGCAGTTCTTC.

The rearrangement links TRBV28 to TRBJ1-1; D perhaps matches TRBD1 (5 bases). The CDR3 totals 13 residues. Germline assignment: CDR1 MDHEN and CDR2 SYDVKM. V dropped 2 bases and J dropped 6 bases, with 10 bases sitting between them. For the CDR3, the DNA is TGTGCCAGCAGTTTAAGCAGGGACTCTGAAGCTTTCTTT. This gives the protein CASSLSRDSEAFF.